These T cell receptor beta chains were read from a single sample in a study of sequential checkpoint blockade in melanoma. Method: immunoSEQ multiplex PCR; TCRdb's copy keeps in-frame clones and lacks some. The table shows some 12,000 clones, with 82% occurring only once. The sequenced sample was CD8+ T cells sorted from blood (inferred from file names), obtained from a patient given nivolumab and ipilimumab in sequence. The receptors here all came from a human donor with melanoma. Each CDR3 is given with its conserved first and last residue. Fields, in order: D gene, clone size, V gene, J gene, CDR3 protein, CDR3 DNA. A D gene is named only where the DNA matches it firmly. Clone size is stated in some rows and not others, as once, few, many or a class when expanded.

D: NA; size: once; V: TRBV18; J: TRBJ2-7; CDR3: CASSPDSYEQYF; DNA: TGTGCCAGCTCGCCGGACAGCTACGAGCAGTACTTC
D: TRBD1; size: NA; V: TRBV28; J: TRBJ1-4; CDR3: CASSPSFGQGSNEKLFF; DNA: TGTGCCAGCAGTCCGTCCTTCGGACAGGGGTCTAATGAAAAACTGTTTTTT
D: TRBD2; size: NA; V: TRBV9; J: TRBJ2-7; CDR3: CASSPTSGSAYEQYF; DNA: TGTGCCAGCAGCCCAACTAGCGGGAGCGCCTACGAGCAGTACTTC
D: TRBD1; size: NA; V: TRBV18; J: TRBJ2-3; CDR3: CASSPRGWADTQYF; DNA: TGTGCCAGCTCACCCAGGGGGTGGGCAGATACGCAGTATTTT
D: NA; size: NA; V: TRBV7-2; J: TRBJ2-6; CDR3: CASNLYSGANVLTF; DNA: TGTGCCAGCAATCTATACTCTGGGGCCAACGTCCTGACTTTC
D: TRBD1; size: NA; V: TRBV5-1; J: TRBJ1-4; CDR3: CASSMTGNDEKLFF; DNA: TGCGCCAGCAGCATGACAGGGAATGATGAAAAACTGTTTTTT
D: TRBD2; size: medium-sized; V: TRBV7-9; J: TRBJ2-3; CDR3: CASRGTSGGLTDTQYF; DNA: TGTGCCAGCAGAGGGACTAGCGGGGGGTTGACAGATACGCAGTATTTT
D: TRBD2; size: NA; V: TRBV9; J: TRBJ2-3; CDR3: CASSPQGLAGGVDTQYF; DNA: TGTGCCAGCAGCCCCCAGGGACTAGCGGGAGGGGTAGATACGCAGTATTTT
D: NA; size: NA; V: TRBV19; J: TRBJ1-1; CDR3: CASTPGGPPTYTEAFF; DNA: TGTGCCAGTACCCCGGGCGGGCCCCCTACTTACACTGAAGCTTTCTTT
D: NA; size: NA; V: TRBV4-1; J: TRBJ2-7; CDR3: CASSQESASYEQYF; DNA: TGCGCCAGCAGCCAAGAGAGCGCTTCCTACGAGCAGTACTTC
D: TRBD1; size: NA; V: TRBV6-5; J: TRBJ2-7; CDR3: CASSSVGTGPSEQYF; DNA: TGTGCCAGCAGTTCCGTTGGGACAGGCCCCTCCGAGCAGTACTTC
D: NA; size: NA; V: TRBV5-4; J: TRBJ2-3; CDR3: CASSPAVDDTQYF; DNA: TGTGCCAGCAGCCCGGCGGTAGACGACACGCAGTATTTT
D: TRBD1; size: NA; V: TRBV6-1; J: TRBJ2-7; CDR3: CASSERGGEPYEQYF; DNA: TGTGCCAGCAGTGAAAGAGGGGGCGAACCCTACGAGCAGTACTTC
D: TRBD1; size: NA; V: TRBV9; J: TRBJ2-1; CDR3: CASSVGGGSEQFF; DNA: TGTGCCAGCAGCGTAGGAGGGGGCAGTGAGCAGTTCTTC
D: TRBD2; size: NA; V: TRBV5-3; J: TRBJ2-1; CDR3: CARSPNPPSGRLLGRNEQFF; DNA: TGTGCCAGAAGTCCTAACCCCCCCAGCGGGAGGCTCCTAGGGAGGAATGAGCAGTTCTTC
D: TRBD1; size: NA; V: TRBV28; J: TRBJ1-1; CDR3: CASRLTGGTEVGAEAFF; DNA: TGTGCCAGCAGGCTAACAGGGGGCACCGAAGTCGGGGCTGAAGCTTTCTTT
D: NA; size: NA; V: TRBV7-9; J: TRBJ1-3; CDR3: CASSPRAVSGNTIYF; DNA: TGTGCCAGCAGCCCGAGGGCCGTCTCTGGAAACACCATATATTTT
D: NA; size: NA; V: TRBV4-1; J: TRBJ2-2; CDR3: CASSQEIASNTGELFF; DNA: TGCGCCAGCAGCCAGGAGATCGCCTCGAACACCGGGGAGCTGTTTTTT
D: NA; size: NA; V: TRBV27; J: TRBJ1-4; CDR3: CASSATRATNEKLFF; DNA: TGTGCCAGCAGCGCGACACGTGCAACTAATGAAAAACTGTTTTTT
D: TRBD2; size: NA; V: TRBV27; J: TRBJ2-4; CDR3: CASSSGGVKNIQYF; DNA: TGTGCCAGCAGTTCGGGGGGGGTCAAAAACATTCAGTACTTC
D: TRBD1; size: NA; V: TRBV13; J: TRBJ2-3; CDR3: CASSLAGQGTDTQYF; DNA: TGTGCCAGCAGCTTAGCGGGACAGGGGACAGATACGCAGTATTTT
D: TRBD1; size: NA; V: TRBV6-6; J: TRBJ1-6; CDR3: CASSGLTGRSPLHF; DNA: TGTGCCAGCAGTGGCCTGACAGGGCGTTCACCCCTCCACTTT
D: TRBD1; size: NA; V: TRBV28; J: TRBJ2-3; CDR3: CASSLTGGAEDTQYF; DNA: TGTGCCAGCAGCCTCACAGGGGGCGCGGAAGATACGCAGTATTTT
D: NA; size: NA; V: TRBV9; J: TRBJ2-2; CDR3: CASSPPHTTGELFF; DNA: TGTGCCAGCAGCCCCCCACACACCACCGGGGAGCTGTTTTTT
D: NA; size: NA; V: TRBV7-6; J: TRBJ2-7; CDR3: CASSLAGGYEQYF; DNA: TGTGCCAGCAGCTTAGCAGGGGGTTACGAGCAGTACTTC
D: NA; size: NA; V: TRBV30; J: TRBJ1-1; CDR3: CAWTQVVNTEAFF; DNA: TGTGCCTGGACCCAGGTGGTGAACACTGAAGCTTTCTTT
D: NA; size: NA; V: TRBV2; J: TRBJ2-7; CDR3: CASSALRGYEQYF; DNA: TGTGCCAGCAGTGCCCTACGGGGCTACGAGCAGTACTTC
D: NA; size: NA; V: TRBV6-5; J: TRBJ2-2; CDR3: CASSYHTAGELFF; DNA: TGTGCCAGCAGTTACCATACAGCCGGGGAGCTGTTTTTT
D: TRBD2; size: NA; V: TRBV7-2; J: TRBJ2-7; CDR3: CASSITSGGAGEQYF; DNA: TGTGCCAGCAGCATAACTAGCGGGGGGGCAGGGGAGCAGTACTTC
D: NA; size: once; V: TRBV5-4; J: TRBJ1-2; CDR3: CASSFGLGAGDYTF; DNA: TGTGCCAGCAGCTTTGGTTTAGGGGCTGGCGACTACACCTTC
D: NA; size: once; V: TRBV13; J: TRBJ2-2; CDR3: CASSMGSSNTGELFF; DNA: TGTGCCAGCAGTATGGGCAGTTCGAACACCGGGGAGCTGTTTTTT
D: TRBD1; size: NA; V: TRBV7-3; J: TRBJ2-1; CDR3: CASSPGQGNYNEQFF; DNA: TGTGCCAGCAGCCCAGGACAGGGGAACTACAATGAGCAGTTCTTC
D: NA; size: NA; V: TRBV7-8; J: TRBJ1-1; CDR3: CASSLTPLMNTEAFF; DNA: TGTGCCAGCAGCTTAACCCCCCTAATGAACACTGAAGCTTTCTTT
D: NA; size: NA; V: TRBV5-6; J: TRBJ2-7; CDR3: CASSLQQGTSYEQYF; DNA: TGTGCCAGCAGCTTGCAGCAGGGGACCTCCTACGAGCAGTACTTC
D: TRBD1; size: NA; V: TRBV7-8; J: TRBJ1-1; CDR3: CASSLEWGQGALEAFF; DNA: TGTGCCAGCAGCTTAGAGTGGGGACAGGGCGCTCTTGAAGCTTTCTTT
D: NA; size: NA; V: TRBV7-9; J: TRBJ2-7; CDR3: CASSPLLLYEQYF; DNA: TGTGCCAGCAGCCCCCTGCTATTATACGAGCAGTACTTC
D: NA; size: NA; V: TRBV5-6; J: TRBJ2-3; CDR3: CASSSPRVTSTDTQYF; DNA: TGTGCCAGCAGCTCCCCACGGGTGACTAGCACAGATACGCAGTATTTT
D: TRBD2; size: NA; V: TRBV29-1; J: TRBJ2-1; CDR3: CSVEGSSGRNYHRNEQFF; DNA: TGCAGCGTTGAAGGTTCTAGCGGGAGAAACTACCACAGGAATGAGCAGTTCTTC
D: TRBD2; size: NA; V: TRBV6-4; J: TRBJ2-3; CDR3: CASSDSPAGGPTDTQYF; DNA: TGTGCCAGCAGTGACTCTCCAGCGGGAGGGCCGACAGATACGCAGTATTTT
D: TRBD1; size: NA; V: TRBV29-1; J: TRBJ1-2; CDR3: CSVEPLGQGGRGYTF; DNA: TGCAGCGTTGAGCCTCTAGGACAGGGGGGGAGAGGCTACACCTTC
D: NA; size: few; V: TRBV5-1; J: TRBJ1-1; CDR3: CASSSYSGNTEAFF; DNA: TGCGCCAGCAGCAGTTATTCAGGGAACACTGAAGCTTTCTTT
D: TRBD1; size: NA; V: TRBV7-9; J: TRBJ2-7; CDR3: CASSSGQGNREQYF; DNA: TGTGCCAGCAGCTCGGGACAGGGGAATCGCGAGCAGTACTTC
D: NA; size: few; V: TRBV28; J: TRBJ2-7; CDR3: CASSFEPQPGEQYF; DNA: TGTGCCAGCAGTTTCGAGCCACAACCGGGCGAGCAGTACTTC
D: NA; size: few; V: TRBV7-9; J: TRBJ2-2; CDR3: CASIPSGELFF; DNA: TGTGCCAGCATCCCATCCGGGGAGCTGTTTTTT
D: NA; size: NA; V: TRBV27; J: TRBJ1-5; CDR3: CASSLGTGSNQPQHF; DNA: TGTGCCAGCAGCCTGGGAACAGGGAGCAATCAGCCCCAGCATTTT
D: NA; size: NA; V: TRBV5-6; J: TRBJ1-2; CDR3: CASSFVPGEYGYTF; DNA: TGTGCCAGCAGCTTCGTACCAGGGGAATATGGCTACACCTTC
D: NA; size: NA; V: TRBV5-1; J: TRBJ2-7; CDR3: CASSLPGDHYEQYF; DNA: TGCGCCAGCAGCTTGCCGGGGGACCACTACGAGCAGTACTTC
D: TRBD1; size: few; V: TRBV28; J: TRBJ1-2; CDR3: CASSPLPGQGAQDGYTF; DNA: TGTGCCAGCAGCCCACTTCCGGGACAGGGGGCTCAGGATGGCTACACCTTC
D: TRBD2; size: NA; V: TRBV2; J: TRBJ2-1; CDR3: CASSDMREVALYNEQFF; DNA: TGTGCCAGCAGTGACATGCGGGAGGTGGCCCTCTACAATGAGCAGTTCTTC
D: TRBD1; size: once; V: TRBV10-3; J: TRBJ2-7; CDR3: CAISEDRGKYF; DNA: TGTGCCATCAGTGAGGACAGGGGGAAGTACTTC
D: TRBD1; size: NA; V: TRBV9; J: TRBJ1-2; CDR3: CASSVSGGPYGYTF; DNA: TGTGCCAGCAGCGTTTCAGGGGGCCCCTATGGCTACACCTTC
D: TRBD1; size: NA; V: TRBV13; J: TRBJ1-6; CDR3: CASSFRQGNSPLHF; DNA: TGTGCCAGCAGCTTCAGACAGGGGAACTCACCCCTCCACTTT
D: NA; size: NA; V: TRBV19; J: TRBJ2-1; CDR3: CASSAILAYNEQFF; DNA: TGTGCCAGTAGTGCAATACTAGCATACAATGAGCAGTTCTTC
D: TRBD1; size: NA; V: TRBV28; J: TRBJ2-2; CDR3: CASSPGQVNTGELFF; DNA: TGTGCCAGCAGCCCGGGACAGGTTAACACCGGGGAGCTGTTTTTT